The rows below give T cell receptor beta chains drawn from one sample of a study of CD8 T cells in ankylosing spondylitis. TCRdb redid the calling of the 5' RACE reads with MiXCR, one entry per CDR3 protein. Found here are more than 200,000 distinct CDR3 sequences, more than 20% of them singletons; the top ten hold approximately 0.61%. The sequencing input was blood, either unsorted or a sorted T cell fraction (not recorded which). These TCRs come from a male donor with ankylosing spondylitis or in good health (not recorded which). CDR3s include the opening cysteine and the closing phenylalanine or tryptophan. A D gene is named only where the DNA matches it firmly. Not all rows give a size; the values are once, few, many and, for expanded clones, a class.

CASSPLRTLKQFF TGTGCCAGCTCACCACTCAGGACCCTAAAGCAGTTCTTC TRBV18 . TRBJ2-1 many
CASSLGPGQGPSQYF TGTGCCAGCAGTTTAGGTCCGGGACAGGGGCCATCGCAGTATTTT TRBV12-3/TRBV12-4 TRBD1 TRBJ2-3 .
CASRSSGLAGYEQYF TGTGCCAGCAGATCGAGCGGACTAGCGGGGTACGAGCAGTACTTC TRBV12-3/TRBV12-4 TRBD2 TRBJ2-7 .
CSVDSIAQGLYGYTF TGCAGCGTTGATTCGATCGCACAGGGGCTCTATGGCTACACCTTC TRBV29-1 TRBD1 TRBJ1-2 many
CATQQTSGANVLTF TGTGCCACTCAACAGACCTCTGGGGCCAACGTCCTGACTTTC TRBV12-3/TRBV12-4 . TRBJ2-6 many
CRPTQGDTDTQYF TGCAGGCCTACACAGGGAGACACAGATACGCAGTATTTT TRBV20-1 . TRBJ2-3 few
CASSLGGWTRGYEQYF TGTGCCAGCAGCTTAGGGGGGTGGACGCGGGGCTACGAGCAGTACTTC TRBV7-9 . TRBJ2-7 once
CASSNHNEQFF TGCGCCAGCAGCAATCACAATGAGCAGTTCTTC TRBV5-1 . TRBJ2-1 many
CSVAAGGGRGTQYF TGCAGCGTTGCCGCTGGCGGGGGCCGAGGTACGCAGTATTTT TRBV29-1 . TRBJ2-3 few
CASRTGGTDQQETQYF TGTGCCAGCAGGACCGGGGGGACAGACCAACAAGAGACCCAGTACTTC TRBV5-4 . TRBJ2-5 .
CASSFRGLAGSSYNEQFF TGTGCCAGCAGTTTCCGGGGACTAGCGGGGAGCTCCTACAATGAGCAGTTCTTC TRBV12-3/TRBV12-4 TRBD2 TRBJ2-1 .
CASGGPLYNEQFF TGTGCCAGCGGGGGACCACTCTACAATGAGCAGTTCTTC TRBV2 . TRBJ2-1 .
CASSEEMGGTDTQYF TGTGCCAGCAGTGAAGAGATGGGTGGCACAGATACGCAGTATTTT TRBV2 . TRBJ2-3 .
CAITRDRETADTQYF TGTGCCATCACCCGGGACAGGGAGACGGCAGATACGCAGTATTTT TRBV10-3 TRBD1 TRBJ2-3 few
CAPGRQETQYF TGTGCCCCGGGCCGGCAGGAGACCCAGTACTTC TRBV25-1 . TRBJ2-5 .
CSVGGAVGTEAFF TGCAGCGTTGGTGGGGCCGTGGGTACTGAAGCTTTCTTT TRBV29-1 . TRBJ1-1 .
CAISETQETQYF TGTGCCATCAGTGAGACCCAAGAGACCCAGTACTTC TRBV10-3 . TRBJ2-5 few
CSHLGGSTPEQYF TGCAGTCACCTAGGGGGGAGTACTCCGGAGCAGTACTTC TRBV20-1 . TRBJ2-7 many
CASSLGSTSSYEQYF TGTGCCAGCAGCTTAGGTTCCACTAGCTCCTACGAGCAGTACTTC TRBV7-2 . TRBJ2-7 few
CSGTGGKGGYTF TGCAGTGGGACAGGGGGGAAAGGTGGCTACACCTTC TRBV20-1 TRBD1 TRBJ1-2 many
CATSREGNYGYTF TGTGCCACCAGCAGAGAGGGTAACTATGGCTACACCTTC TRBV15 . TRBJ1-2 many
CASSLTDRLGYTF TGTGCCAGCAGTTTAACGGACAGGCTTGGCTACACCTTC TRBV12-3/TRBV12-4 TRBD1 TRBJ1-2 few
CSVAASFSYEQYF TGCAGCGTTGCCGCGTCATTCTCCTACGAGCAGTACTTC TRBV29-1 . TRBJ2-7 .
CASSLRTGSTDTQYF TGCGCCAGCAGCTTGCGGACAGGGAGCACAGATACGCAGTATTTT TRBV5-1 TRBD1 TRBJ2-3 many
CAISESGTNYGYTF TGTGCCATCAGTGAGTCCGGAACTAACTATGGCTACACCTTC TRBV10-3 . TRBJ1-2 few
CASSPNSPSTDTQYF TGTGCCAGCAGTCCAAACAGTCCTAGCACAGATACGCAGTATTTT TRBV12-3/TRBV12-4 . TRBJ2-3 once
CSVELGWPNYGYTF TGCAGCGTTGAGCTAGGTTGGCCCAACTATGGCTACACCTTC TRBV29-1 . TRBJ1-2 .
CSVVDRVGTEAFF TGCAGCGTTGTGGACAGGGTGGGGACTGAAGCTTTCTTT TRBV29-1 TRBD1 TRBJ1-1 few
CSARDWASNQETQYF TGCAGTGCTAGAGATTGGGCTAGCAACCAAGAGACCCAGTACTTC TRBV20-1 . TRBJ2-5 few
CASSSGSQTQYF TGTGCCAGCAGTAGTGGCTCTCAGACCCAGTACTTC TRBV12-3/TRBV12-4 . TRBJ2-5 few
CASSIAGGVEQFF TGTGCCAGCAGCATAGCGGGGGGCGTTGAGCAGTTCTTC TRBV6-2/TRBV6-3 TRBD2 TRBJ2-1 few
CSARPHGSNQPQHF TGCAGTGCTAGGCCACATGGGAGCAATCAGCCCCAGCATTTT TRBV20-1 . TRBJ1-5 many
CASSPDRASNYGYTF TGTGCCAGCAGCCCGGACAGGGCCTCTAACTATGGCTACACCTTC TRBV28 TRBD1 TRBJ1-2 many
CASSQEGGRRFYEQYF TGCGCCAGCAGCCAAGAAGGGGGACGGAGATTCTACGAGCAGTACTTC TRBV4-1 . TRBJ2-7 many
CASSQDPSMARLVNEQFF TGTGCCAGCAGCCAAGATCCCTCGATGGCTAGGTTGGTCAATGAGCAGTTCTTC TRBV14 . TRBJ2-1 .
CSEKGNTEAFF TGCAGCGAAAAGGGGAACACTGAAGCTTTCTTT TRBV29-1 . TRBJ1-1 many
CASGLRDQLAGQNEQFF TGTGCCTCCGGTCTAAGGGACCAACTAGCGGGACAAAATGAGCAGTTCTTC TRBV11-2 TRBD2 TRBJ2-1 .
CSALTSGGLYNEQFF TGCAGTGCTTTGACTAGCGGGGGACTCTACAATGAGCAGTTCTTC TRBV20-1 TRBD2 TRBJ2-1 .
CSAPPPSTDTQYF TGCAGTGCCCCTCCCCCGAGCACAGATACGCAGTATTTT TRBV20-1 . TRBJ2-3 many
CSAQGARNTGELFF TGCAGCGCTCAGGGGGCGCGGAACACCGGGGAGCTGTTTTTT TRBV29-1 TRBD1 TRBJ2-2 many
CSAPPTSGGYEQYF TGCAGTGCTCCCCCCACTAGCGGGGGGTACGAGCAGTACTTC TRBV20-1 TRBD2 TRBJ2-7 few
CASSQVWAGPTGELFF TGCGCCAGCAGCCAAGTGTGGGCAGGTCCCACCGGGGAGCTGTTTTTT TRBV4-1 . TRBJ2-2 many
CASSSGGDNEQFF TGCGCCAGCAGCTCAGGGGGGGACAATGAGCAGTTCTTC TRBV5-1 . TRBJ2-1 .
CSAGGTHSSKRTYEQYF TGCAGTGCTGGAGGGACGCACAGCTCAAAGAGGACCTACGAGCAGTACTTC TRBV20-1 . TRBJ2-7 .
CSARGSPSSPLHF TGCAGTGCTAGAGGTAGCCCCTCTTCACCCCTCCACTTT TRBV20-1 . TRBJ1-6 many
CASSGRQGALHF TGTGCCAGCAGTGGAAGACAGGGAGCCCTCCACTTT TRBV12-3/TRBV12-4 TRBD1 TRBJ1-6 few
CASSPTSSGEQFF TGTGCCAGCAGCCCAACTAGCAGTGGTGAGCAGTTCTTC TRBV12-3/TRBV12-4 . TRBJ2-1 many
CASTLAGGIPTGELFF TGTGCCAGCACCTTGGCCGGGGGTATCCCCACCGGGGAGCTGTTTTTT TRBV12-3/TRBV12-4 . TRBJ2-2 once
CASLADEQYF TGTGCCAGCCTCGCCGACGAGCAGTACTTC TRBV28 . TRBJ2-7 few
CASESGQGYNEQFF TGTGCCAGCGAATCGGGGCAGGGGTACAATGAGCAGTTCTTC TRBV28 . TRBJ2-1 .
CASSFAYGGQETQYF TGTGCCAGCAGCTTTGCTTATGGTGGCCAAGAGACCCAGTACTTC TRBV11-2 . TRBJ2-5 .
CSAHTGTLDQETQYF TGCAGTGCTCATACCGGGACCCTGGACCAAGAGACCCAGTACTTC TRBV20-1 . TRBJ2-5 few
CSADRGMNTEAFF TGCAGTGCTGACAGGGGCATGAACACTGAAGCTTTCTTT TRBV20-1 TRBD1 TRBJ1-1 few
CSARETQGARGSPLHF TGCAGTGCTAGAGAGACTCAGGGGGCGCGGGGATCACCCCTCCACTTT TRBV20-1 TRBD1 TRBJ1-6 few
CSASGDSYEQYF TGCAGTGCTAGCGGGGACTCCTACGAGCAGTACTTC TRBV20-1 . TRBJ2-7 .
CASSTTEVQYF TGTGCCAGCAGCACGACTGAGGTTCAGTACTTC TRBV28 . TRBJ2-4 few
CSARDRREITLEQYF TGCAGTGCTAGAGATCGGCGGGAAATCACGCTCGAGCAGTACTTC TRBV20-1 . TRBJ2-7 few
CASSSGSGETQYF TGTGCCAGCAGCTCCGGGTCGGGAGAGACCCAGTACTTC TRBV7-6 . TRBJ2-5 .
CSAYRGPPLGELFF TGCAGTGCATATAGGGGCCCGCCCCTCGGGGAGCTGTTTTTT TRBV20-1 . TRBJ2-2 .